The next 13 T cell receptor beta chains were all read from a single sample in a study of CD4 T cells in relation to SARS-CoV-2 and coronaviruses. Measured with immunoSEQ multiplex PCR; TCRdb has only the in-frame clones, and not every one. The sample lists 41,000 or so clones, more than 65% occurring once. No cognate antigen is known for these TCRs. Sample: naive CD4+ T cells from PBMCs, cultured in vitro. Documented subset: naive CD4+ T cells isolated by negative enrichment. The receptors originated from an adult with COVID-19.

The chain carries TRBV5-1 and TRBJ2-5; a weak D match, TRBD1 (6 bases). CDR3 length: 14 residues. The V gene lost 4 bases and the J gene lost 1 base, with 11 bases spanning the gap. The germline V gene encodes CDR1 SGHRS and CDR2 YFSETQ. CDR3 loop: CASSPGTTQETQYF. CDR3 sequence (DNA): TGCGCCAGCAGCCCCGGGACAACCCAAGAGACCCAGTACTTC.

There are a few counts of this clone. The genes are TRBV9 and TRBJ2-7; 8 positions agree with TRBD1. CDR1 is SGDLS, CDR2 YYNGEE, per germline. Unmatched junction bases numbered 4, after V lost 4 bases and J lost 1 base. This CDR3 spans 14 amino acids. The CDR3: CASSNGQGSYEQYF. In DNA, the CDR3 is TGTGCCAGCAGCAACGGACAGGGTTCCTACGAGCAGTACTTC.

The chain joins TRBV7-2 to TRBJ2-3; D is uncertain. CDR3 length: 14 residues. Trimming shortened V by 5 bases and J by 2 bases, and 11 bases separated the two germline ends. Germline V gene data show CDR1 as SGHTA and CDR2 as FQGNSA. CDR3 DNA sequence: TGTGCCAGCAGCACACCTGTGTACACAGATACGCAGTATTTT. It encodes CASSTPVYTDTQYF.

CDR3 nucleotides: TGTGCCAGCACCAGGGACACGGGAAACACCATATATTTT. As protein: CASTRDTGNTIYF. This rearrangement joins TRBV12-3 or TRBV12-4 to TRBJ1-3, with D possibly matching TRBD1 (6 bases). V gave up 7 bases and J gave up 4 bases, with 11 bases separating them. This CDR3 has 13 amino acids.

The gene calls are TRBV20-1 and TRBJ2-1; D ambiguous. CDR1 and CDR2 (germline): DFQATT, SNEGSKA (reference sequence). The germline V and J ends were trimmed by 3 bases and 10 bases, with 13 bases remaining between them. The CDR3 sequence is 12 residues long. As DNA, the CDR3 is TGCAGTGCTAGTGGGCTCGGAGTAGAGCAGTTCTTC. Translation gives CSASGLGVEQFF.

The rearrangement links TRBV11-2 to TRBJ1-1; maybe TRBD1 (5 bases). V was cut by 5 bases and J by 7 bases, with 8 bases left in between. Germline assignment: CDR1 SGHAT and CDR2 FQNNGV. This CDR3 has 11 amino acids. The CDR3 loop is CASSQGVEAFF. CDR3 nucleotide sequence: TGTGCCAGCAGCCAAGGGGTTGAAGCTTTCTTT.

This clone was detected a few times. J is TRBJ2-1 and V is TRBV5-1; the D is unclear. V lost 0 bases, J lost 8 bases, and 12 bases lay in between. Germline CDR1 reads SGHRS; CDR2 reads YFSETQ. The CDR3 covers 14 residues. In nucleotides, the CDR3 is TGCGCCAGCAGCTTGGTGGTAGGGTACGATGAGCAGTTCTTC. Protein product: CASSLVVGYDEQFF. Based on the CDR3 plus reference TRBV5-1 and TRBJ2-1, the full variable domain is KAGVTQTPRYLIKTRGQQVTLSCSPISGHRSVSWYQQTPGQGLQFLFEYFSETQRNKGNFPGRFSGRQFSNSRSEMNVSTLELGDSALYLCASSLVVGYDEQFFGPGTRLTVL.

The CDR3 sequence is CASSSNDDREMYGYTF. The CDR3 nucleotides read TGTGCCAGCAGCTCTAATGATGACAGGGAAATGTATGGCTACACCTTC. This sequence joins TRBV13 and TRBJ1-2; 7 bases agree with TRBD1. CDR3 length equals 16 residues. Germline CDR1 and CDR2: PRHDT and FYEKMQ (reference sequence). J was trimmed by 5 bases and V by 4 bases; bases with no gene match: 13.

The CDR3 is CASSEQALSTDTQYF. The CDR3, as DNA: TGTGCCAGCAGCGAACAGGCTTTAAGCACAGATACGCAGTATTTT. The chain uses TRBV3-1 (or the pseudogene TRBV3-2) and TRBJ2-3; D perhaps matches TRBD1 (5 bases). Germline assignment: CDR1 LGHDT and CDR2 YNNKEL (reference sequence). This CDR3 region has 15 residues. Trimming took 5 bases from V and 0 from J, leaving 12 bases between them.

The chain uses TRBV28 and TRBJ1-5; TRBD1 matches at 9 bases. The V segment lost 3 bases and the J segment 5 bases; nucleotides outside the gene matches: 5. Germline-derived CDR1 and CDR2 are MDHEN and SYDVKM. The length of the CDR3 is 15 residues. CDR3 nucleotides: TGTGCCAGCAGTTTGGGGACAGGGTGGTATCAGCCCCAGCATTTT. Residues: CASSLGTGWYQPQHF.

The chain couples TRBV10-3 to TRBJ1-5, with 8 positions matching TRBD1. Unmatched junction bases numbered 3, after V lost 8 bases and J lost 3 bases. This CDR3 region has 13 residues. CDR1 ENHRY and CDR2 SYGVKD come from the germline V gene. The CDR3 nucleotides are TGTGCCATCCGACAGGGGCTCAATCAGCCCCAGCATTTT. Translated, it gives CAIRQGLNQPQHF.

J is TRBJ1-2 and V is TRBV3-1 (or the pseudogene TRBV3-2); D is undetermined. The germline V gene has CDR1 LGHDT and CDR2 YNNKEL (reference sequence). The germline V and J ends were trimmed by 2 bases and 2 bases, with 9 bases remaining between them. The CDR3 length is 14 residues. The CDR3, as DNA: TGTGCCAGCAGCCAAATGACGGTAAACTATGGCTACACCTTC. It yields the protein CASSQMTVNYGYTF.

CDR3 sequence (DNA): TGTGCCAGCAGCTTAGGGGGGCTCGGCACTGAAGCTTTCTTT. It yields the protein CASSLGGLGTEAFF. The chain combines TRBV7-9 with TRBJ1-1, with a tentative D call TRBD1 (6 bases). The CDR3 length is 14 residues. Trimming left V 1 base short and J 4 bases short, with 10 bases between. Germline loops: CDR1 SEHNR, CDR2 FQNEAQ (reference sequence).